These 28 T cell receptor beta chains came from one sample sequenced in a study of PD-L1 blockade in urothelial cancer (TCRdb year 2017). Receptor libraries were prepared by the immunoSEQ multiplex PCR assay. TCRdb limited this immuneACCESS table to in-frame rearrangements with V and J called. A share of clones is missing; checked studies link under half to unresolved V genes, and the rest is unexplained. The sample table shows some 80,000 clones, and roughly 87% are seen once. The top ten hold over 5% of the sample. The sequenced sample was PBMCs, obtained around atezolizumab (anti-PD-L1) treatment. These receptors all stem from a woman in her 70s with urothelial cancer.

The chain couples TRBV28 to TRBJ1-2; possibly TRBD1 for D (5 bases). Germline V gives CDR1 MDHEN, CDR2 SYDVKM. The CDR3 sequence is 13 residues long. V was cut by 5 bases and J by 4 bases, with 11 bases left in between. The CDR3 reads CASSRGDGYGYTF. The CDR3 nucleotides read TGTGCCAGCAGTAGGGGTGATGGCTATGGCTACACCTTC.

This chain uses TRBV5-1 with TRBJ1-3, with TRBD1 matching 8 bases. Trimming at V came to 3 bases and at J to 2 bases, leaving 7 bases not matched to a gene. Germline CDR1 and CDR2: SGHRS and YFSETQ. This CDR3 is built from 16 residues. This CDR3 reads CASSSDRVYAGNTIYF. DNA for the CDR3: TGCGCCAGCAGCTCGGACAGGGTCTATGCTGGAAACACCATATATTTT. Supplemented by reference TRBV5-1 and TRBJ1-3, the full variable domain reads KAGVTQTPRYLIKTRGQQVTLSCSPISGHRSVSWYQQTPGQGLQFLFEYFSETQRNKGNFPGRFSGRQFSNSRSEMNVSTLELGDSALYLCASSSDRVYAGNTIYFGEGSWLTVV.

This chain links TRBV4-3 with TRBJ2-7; 9 nucleotides line up with TRBD1. The germline V gene has CDR1 LGHNA and CDR2 YSLEER. The CDR3 extends over 16 amino acids. The V and J ends lost 1 base and 5 bases, in that order; junction bases with no gene match: 9. The CDR3 nucleotides read TGCGCCAGCAGCCAAGGCTCGGGACAGGGAGTCAACGAGCAGTACTTC. Translating it yields CASSQGSGQGVNEQYF.

The rearrangement joins TRBV29-1 to TRBJ2-3; a possible D gene is TRBD2 (6 bases). There are 15 residues in the CDR3. V lost 7 bases and J 0 bases, leaving 17 bases between the germline ends. Germline-derived CDR1 and CDR2 are SQVTM and ANQGSEA. CDR3 coding DNA: TGCAGCGCAACCCGTGCGGGGACCAGCACAGATACGCAGTATTTT. This gives the protein CSATRAGTSTDTQYF.

The gene calls are TRBV11-2 and TRBJ2-1, with a weak D call TRBD1 (6 bases). Trimming stripped 6 bases from V and 0 bases from J, with 15 bases between. Germline assignment: CDR1 SGHAT and CDR2 FQNNGV. The CDR3 runs to 16 residues. The DNA for the CDR3 is TGTGCCAGCAGTAATCCGGACAGTGTCTCCTACAATGAGCAGTTCTTC. Amino acids: CASSNPDSVSYNEQFF.

The chain has TRBV7-9 and TRBJ1-5, with D uncertain. CDR3 length: 14 amino acids. Germline values: CDR1 SEHNR, CDR2 FQNEAQ (reference sequence). Trimming removed 2 bases from V and 7 bases from J, with 12 bases in between. CDR3 in DNA: TGTGCCAGCAGCTTAACCGGGTCGGAACAGCCCCAGCATTTT. Protein: CASSLTGSEQPQHF.

The chain recombines TRBV5-1 with TRBJ2-3; 12 bases line up with TRBD2. Germline values: CDR1 SGHRS, CDR2 YFSETQ. V gave up 4 bases and J gave up 13 bases; unmatched junction bases: 13. CDR3 length: 15 amino acids. The CDR3 here is CASSPTRPTSGGEYF. CDR3 sequence (DNA): TGCGCCAGCAGCCCGACAAGGCCGACTAGCGGGGGCGAGTATTTT.

The chain joins TRBV27 to TRBJ1-1; D might be TRBD1 (6 bases). CDR1 is MNHEY and CDR2 is SMNVEV in the germline V gene (reference sequence). The CDR3 loop spans 15 amino acids. V lost 3 bases and J 0 bases, leaving 11 bases between the germline ends. Here the CDR3 reads CASSFGTGLNTEAFF. Written as DNA, the CDR3 is TGTGCCAGCAGTTTCGGTACAGGGCTGAACACTGAAGCTTTCTTT.

This clone was counted once. The gene calls are TRBV9 and TRBJ1-1; 10 nucleotides match TRBD1. Germline values: CDR1 SGDLS, CDR2 YYNGEE. V trimming: 4 bases; J trimming: 4 bases; junction bases outside the gene matches: 7. The CDR3 is made up of 15 amino acids. The CDR3 region is CASSSKTGGGTEAFF. The CDR3 DNA reads as TGTGCCAGCAGCTCCAAGACAGGGGGCGGCACTGAAGCTTTCTTT.

The chain uses TRBV7-3 and TRBJ2-1, with TRBD2 as a possible D gene (5 bases). CDR1 and CDR2 from the germline V gene are SGHTA and FQGTGA. The V and J ends lost 5 bases and 0 bases respectively, with 11 bases between them. This CDR3 has 15 residues. Here the CDR3 reads CASSTDLASYNEQFF. DNA for the CDR3: TGTGCCAGCAGCACGGACCTAGCCTCCTACAATGAGCAGTTCTTC.

This clone has only one observation. The V gene is TRBV9, the J gene TRBJ2-5; TRBD1 is a possible D gene (6 bases). V lost 0 bases and J 9 bases, leaving 15 bases between the germline ends. The CDR3 has 14 amino acids. Germline values: CDR1 SGDLS, CDR2 YYNGEE. Here the CDR3 reads CASSVGGGQMSQYF. DNA for the CDR3: TGTGCCAGCAGCGTAGGTGGGGGCCAGATGTCCCAGTACTTC.

The chain couples TRBV4-1 to TRBJ2-7, with TRBD1 matching over 8 bases. This CDR3 comprises 16 residues. The V segment lost 4 bases and the J segment 2 bases; nucleotides outside the gene matches: 10. Germline V gene sequence: CDR1 MGHRA, CDR2 YSYEKL. CDR3 sequence reads: CASSPRVDRVPYEQYF. CDR3 coding DNA: TGCGCCAGCAGCCCGAGGGTGGACAGGGTCCCCTACGAGCAGTACTTC.

This clone was found once. V and J are TRBV29-1 and TRBJ2-1; 10 nucleotides line up with TRBD2. The CDR3 is 14 amino acids. Germline V gene lookup returns CDR1 SQVTM and CDR2 ANQGSEA. V gave up 6 bases and J gave up 10 bases; unmatched junction bases: 12. The CDR3 region is CSVDNSGRAGEQFF. The CDR3 region has the DNA TGCAGCGTCGACAACAGCGGGAGGGCCGGAGAGCAGTTCTTC.

The rearrangement joins TRBV28 to TRBJ2-7, with 7 bases lining up with TRBD2. The CDR3 length is 14 residues. V was pared by 5 bases and J by 1 base, with 5 bases of the junction left unmatched. Germline V gives CDR1 MDHEN, CDR2 SYDVKM. The CDR3 sequence: CASSITGLSYEQYF. The CDR3 DNA sequence: TGTGCCAGCAGTATAACGGGACTATCCTACGAGCAGTACTTC.

V is TRBV9 and J is TRBJ2-3, with D tentatively TRBD2 (6 bases). Looked up from germline, CDR1 is SGDLS and CDR2 is YYNGEE. With 3 bases removed from V and 0 bases from J, the gap between germline ends came to 11 bases. The CDR3 consists of 15 residues. CDR3 coding DNA: TGTGCCAGCAGCGATGTGGGAGGAAGCACAGATACGCAGTATTTT. This codes for CASSDVGGSTDTQYF. The complete variable domain, with remaining parts taken from reference TRBV9 and TRBJ2-3, reads DSGVTQTPKHLITATGQRVTLRCSPRSGDLSVYWYQQSLDQGLQFLIQYYNGEERAKGNILERFSAQQFPDLHSELNLSSLELGDSALYFCASSDVGGSTDTQYFGPGTRLTVL.

The V and J genes are TRBV7-8 and TRBJ2-7; TRBD1 matches at 7 bases. J lost 0 bases, V lost 2 bases, and 4 bases had no gene match. The germline gives CDR1 SGHVS, CDR2 FQNEAQ. The length of the CDR3 is 15 residues. CDR3 DNA sequence: TGTGCCAGCAGCTTATACGGGACAGCCTCCTACGAGCAGTACTTC. Protein sequence: CASSLYGTASYEQYF.

The chain combines TRBV29-1 with TRBJ1-5; TRBD1 aligns across 7 bases. CDR1 and CDR2 (germline): SQVTM, ANQGSEA. Germline trimming cut 6 bases from V and 3 bases from J; bases unmatched to any gene: 5. The CDR3 consists of 13 residues. In nucleotides, the CDR3 is TGCAGCGTGGGAGGACAGGCCAATCAGCCCCAGCATTTT. Translated, it gives CSVGGQANQPQHF. The full variable domain, its missing parts supplied by reference TRBV29-1 and TRBJ1-5, is SAVISQKPSRDICQRGTSLTIQCQVDSQVTMMFWYRQQPGQSLTLIATANQGSEATYESGFVIDKFPISRPNLTFSTLTVSNMSPEDSSIYLCSVGGQANQPQHFGDGTRLSIL.

V usage is TRBV4-1 and J usage is TRBJ2-1, with TRBD2 matching over 10 bases. Germline V CDR1 and CDR2: MGHRA, YSYEKL. The CDR3 contains 18 residues. With V trimmed by 0 bases and J by 4 bases, 9 bases remained unmatched. The CDR3 region has the DNA TGCGCCAGCAGCCAAGATCTGGAGCGGGGGGGCCATTACAATGAGCAGTTCTTC. Translating gives CASSQDLERGGHYNEQFF.

J is TRBJ2-5 and V is TRBV5-6; 8 positions agree with TRBD2. From germline, CDR1 is SGHDT and CDR2 YYEEEE. This CDR3 is built from 14 residues. J was trimmed by 1 base and V by 6 bases; bases with no gene match: 5. CDR3 bases: TGTGCCAGCACCTTAGCGGGACTCCAAGAGACCCAGTACTTC. Its translation: CASTLAGLQETQYF.

CDR3 nucleotides: TGCGCCAGCAGCTTGGTAGGCAGGGGTTACGAGCAGTACTTC. It specifies CASSLVGRGYEQYF. The rearrangement joins TRBV5-1 to TRBJ2-7; D is possibly TRBD1 (6 bases). V shed 0 bases and J shed 4 bases, with 11 bases lying between them. The germline V gene encodes CDR1 SGHRS and CDR2 YFSETQ. This CDR3 has 14 amino acids.

V gene TRBV29-1 combines with J gene TRBJ2-1, with 9 positions matching TRBD2. V dropped 6 bases and J dropped 5; count of bases not matched to a gene: 20. The CDR3 consists of 18 residues. Per the germline V gene, CDR1 is SQVTM and CDR2 is ANQGSEA. As DNA, the CDR3 is TGCAGCGTCTCAACCGGGACACTAGGACTAGCGCTTAACAATGAGCAGTTCTTC. Protein sequence: CSVSTGTLGLALNNEQFF.

V and J are TRBV19 and TRBJ1-2; 7 bases are a match to TRBD1. The V segment lost 7 bases and the J segment 3 bases; nucleotides outside the gene matches: 11. CDR1 LNHDA and CDR2 SQIVND come from the germline V gene (reference sequence). The CDR3 consists of 15 residues. As DNA, the CDR3 is TGTGCCAGTACTATCGCCGGGACAGCTTACTATGGCTACACCTTC. Amino acids: CASTIAGTAYYGYTF.

There are a few counts of this clone. The chain uses TRBV6-1 and TRBJ2-7, with D maybe TRBD1 (5 bases). Trimming removed 2 bases from V and 0 bases from J, with 8 bases in between. The CDR3 is 14 amino acids. CDR1 is MNHNS and CDR2 is SASEGT in the germline V gene. The DNA of the CDR3 is TGTGCCAGCAGTGAATGGGGCAACTCCTACGAGCAGTACTTC. Its translation is CASSEWGNSYEQYF.

The chain uses TRBV2 and TRBJ2-1; TRBD2 matches at 10 bases. Germline V gene data show CDR1 as SNHLY and CDR2 as FYNNEI. This CDR3 is 18 amino acids long. J was trimmed by 4 bases and V by 6 bases; bases with no gene match: 15. The CDR3 DNA follows: TGTGCCAGCAGAGGTTTAGCGGGGGGCCGGGTGTGGTACAATGAGCAGTTCTTC. It specifies CASRGLAGGRVWYNEQFF.

The chain recombines TRBV7-8 with TRBJ1-2, with D perhaps matching TRBD1 (6 bases). CDR3 size: 14 residues. Germline V gene sequence: CDR1 SGHVS, CDR2 FQNEAQ. V dropped 1 base and J dropped 8 bases, with 14 bases sitting between them. CDR3 sequence reads: CASSLEPQGQGYTF. CDR3 sequence (DNA): TGTGCCAGCAGCTTAGAACCCCAGGGGCAGGGCTACACCTTC.

Written as DNA, the CDR3 is TGTGCCACCAGCAGAGATTCAGCGGGGGGTAGCTCCTACGAGCAGTACTTC. It encodes CATSRDSAGGSSYEQYF. The rearrangement uses TRBV15 and TRBJ2-7, with 9 nucleotides matching TRBD2. V trimming: 0 bases; J trimming: 0 bases; junction bases outside the gene matches: 6. CDR1 is LNHNV, CDR2 YYDKDF, per germline (reference sequence). This CDR3 is 17 amino acids long.

The rearrangement uses TRBV19 and TRBJ2-1; 9 nucleotides line up with TRBD2. This CDR3 has 14 residues. The V gene's germline CDR1 is LNHDA and CDR2 SQIVND (reference sequence). The junction had 9 bases not matched to a gene; V was cut back by 6 bases and J by 9 bases. For the CDR3, the DNA is TGTGCCAGTAGAGGATTAGCGGGGGCCATTGAGCAGTTCTTC. It codes for CASRGLAGAIEQFF.

The chain employs TRBV7-8 and TRBJ1-3; D not certain. The germline V gene encodes CDR1 SGHVS and CDR2 FQNEAQ. The CDR3 is made up of 20 amino acids. The germline V and J ends were trimmed by 2 bases and 7 bases, with 30 bases remaining between them. CDR3 residues: CASSLFISADGTRGGNTIYF. CDR3 DNA: TGTGCCAGCAGCTTATTTATTAGCGCTGACGGCACCCGCGGAGGGAACACCATATATTTT.